These T cell receptor beta chains were read from a single sample in a study of PD-1 blockade in classical Hodgkin lymphoma. The method was immunoSEQ multiplex PCR; TCRdb's version includes in-frame clones alone and lacks a portion of them. Of some 90,000 clones listed, nearly 85% are singletons. The sample in question was peripheral blood mononuclear cells (PBMCs), obtained before the fourth cycle of nivolumab. These receptors were taken from a human donor with classical Hodgkin lymphoma. Both conserved end residues are part of each CDR3. Fields, in order: D gene, clone size, J gene, V gene, CDR3 protein, CDR3 DNA. The D gene is left open where the match is weak. Size is omitted from some rows. Given values are once, few, many or a class for expanded clones.

>.|.|TRBJ1-1|TRBV6-6
CASSEGFGNTEAFF
TGTGCCAGCAGCGAGGGGTTCGGGAACACTGAAGCTTTCTTT
>TRBD2|.|TRBJ2-7|TRBV19
CASTYGAGDNEQYF
TGTGCCAGTACCTATGGGGCGGGAGACAACGAGCAGTACTTC
>.|.|TRBJ1-1|TRBV12-5
CASGLVTGSEAFF
TGTGCTAGTGGTTTGGTAACGGGGTCGGAAGCTTTCTTT
>TRBD2|.|TRBJ2-7|TRBV10-2
CASLTAGLAGVHYEQYF
TGCGCCAGCCTTACCGCGGGACTAGCGGGAGTTCACTACGAGCAGTACTTC
>TRBD1|.|TRBJ2-2|TRBV10-3
CAISLTGAGELFF
TGTGCCATCAGCCTGACAGGGGCCGGGGAGCTGTTTTTT
>.|.|TRBJ2-3|TRBV7-2
CASSLDSTRAQYF
TGTGCCAGCAGCTTAGACTCGACCCGGGCGCAGTATTTT
>TRBD2|.|TRBJ2-1|TRBV6-5
CASSSIGTSRNEQFF
TGTGCCAGCAGTTCCATCGGGACTAGCCGTAATGAGCAGTTCTTC
>TRBD2|.|TRBJ2-7|TRBV6-6
CASSYSRTSSTYEQYF
TGTGCCAGCAGTTACTCGAGGACTAGCAGCACCTACGAGCAGTACTTC
>.|.|TRBJ1-3|TRBV10-2
CASSPGNTIYF
TGCGCCAGCAGCCCGGGGAACACCATATATTTT
>.|.|TRBJ2-7|TRBV5-1
CASSLGATVGTYEQYF
TGCGCCAGCAGCTTGGGCGCGACCGTCGGAACCTACGAGCAGTACTTC
>TRBD1|.|TRBJ1-2|TRBV18
CASSPFRGDYTF
TGTGCCAGCTCACCATTCAGGGGGGACTACACCTTC
>TRBD1|.|TRBJ2-5|TRBV5-1
CASSIRPGQVPRPQETQYF
TGCGCCAGCAGCATACGACCAGGACAGGTGCCCAGACCTCAGGAGACCCAGTACTTC
>.|.|TRBJ2-3|TRBV7-2
CASSLAASAYTDTQYF
TGTGCCAGCAGCTTAGCGGCTAGCGCCTACACAGATACGCAGTATTTT
>.|once|TRBJ2-3|TRBV11-2
CASSLSRNAQYF
TGTGCCAGCAGCTTGTCACGTAATGCGCAGTATTTT
>.|.|TRBJ1-2|TRBV5-6
CASSLEVGVNYGYTF
TGTGCCAGCAGCTTGGAGGTCGGGGTTAACTATGGCTACACCTTC
>TRBD1|once|TRBJ2-3|TRBV4-1
CASSQDGGQGTDTQYF
TGCGCCAGCAGCCAAGATGGCGGACAGGGCACAGATACGCAGTATTTT
>.|.|TRBJ1-2|TRBV30
CAWGSLAYGYTF
TGTGCCTGGGGCAGCCTTGCCTATGGCTACACCTTC
>.|.|TRBJ2-7|TRBV11-2
CASSLERAGYEQYF
TGTGCCAGCAGCTTAGAGAGGGCTGGCTACGAGCAGTACTTC
>TRBD1|.|TRBJ2-1|TRBV5-1
CASNDRGTYNEQFF
TGCGCCAGCAACGACAGGGGGACCTACAATGAGCAGTTCTTC
>.|.|TRBJ1-4|TRBV30
CAWSPGLVPATNEKLFF
TGTGCCTGGAGCCCTGGCTTGGTACCTGCAACTAATGAAAAACTGTTTTTT
>TRBD2|few|TRBJ2-3|TRBV13
CASNRVGGDTQYF
TGTGCCAGCAACCGAGTGGGAGGGGATACGCAGTATTTT
>TRBD1|.|TRBJ1-4|TRBV5-4
CASSFRTGPNEKLFF
TGTGCCAGCAGCTTTCGGACAGGCCCGAATGAAAAACTGTTTTTT
>TRBD1|.|TRBJ1-4|TRBV4-1
CASSQDRGQGLNEKLFF
TGCGCCAGCAGCCAAGATCGTGGACAGGGGCTTAATGAAAAACTGTTTTTT
>TRBD1|.|TRBJ2-6|TRBV10-3
CAISDSQGVFSGANVLTF
TGTGCCATCAGTGATTCACAGGGGGTGTTCTCTGGGGCCAACGTCCTGACTTTC
>.|.|TRBJ1-4|TRBV30
CACGATNEKLFF
TGTGCCTGCGGGGCCACTAATGAAAAACTGTTTTTT
>.|.|TRBJ2-7|TRBV19
CASSIYDASYEQYF
TGTGCCAGTAGTATATACGATGCCTCCTACGAGCAGTACTTC
>.|.|TRBJ1-3|TRBV6-6
CASKVQGSPGNTIYF
TGTGCCAGCAAAGTACAGGGATCGCCTGGAAACACCATATATTTT
>.|.|TRBJ2-1|TRBV29-1
CSVVRVYRDEQFF
TGCAGCGTGGTGCGGGTGTATAGGGATGAGCAGTTCTTC
>.|.|TRBJ2-7|TRBV7-9
CASSLGGGPNEQYF
TGTGCCAGCAGCTTAGGGGGCGGGCCCAACGAGCAGTACTTC
>TRBD2|.|TRBJ2-5|TRBV7-2
CASSLALAGGGETQYF
TGTGCCAGCAGCTTAGCCCTAGCGGGAGGAGGGGAGACCCAGTACTTC
>.|.|TRBJ1-1|TRBV30
CAWSLPGFGAAEAFF
TGTGCCTGGAGCCTACCGGGATTCGGGGCCGCTGAAGCTTTCTTT
>.|.|TRBJ1-1|TRBV7-8
CASSLLTTEAFF
TGTGCCAGCAGCTTATTAACCACTGAAGCTTTCTTT
>.|.|TRBJ2-7|TRBV5-1
CASSLTRAEQYF
TGCGCCAGCAGCCTGACCCGGGCCGAGCAGTACTTC
>TRBD1|.|TRBJ1-2|TRBV15
CATSRRGRDYGYTF
TGTGCCACCAGTCGGAGGGGGCGCGACTATGGCTACACCTTC
>.|.|TRBJ1-2|TRBV5-1
CASSLGFGSGGGYTF
TGCGCCAGCAGCTTGGGGTTTGGGTCAGGAGGCGGCTACACCTTC
>TRBD2|.|TRBJ2-5|TRBV10-3
CAISERAGRGLAVQETQYF
TGTGCCATCAGTGAGCGGGCAGGCCGAGGACTAGCGGTACAAGAGACCCAGTACTTC
>TRBD1|.|TRBJ2-7|TRBV5-6
CASSRTGADEQYF
TGTGCCAGCAGCCGAACAGGGGCAGACGAGCAGTACTTC
>.|.|TRBJ1-1|TRBV19
CASRASGTLHTEAFF
TGTGCCAGTAGGGCATCGGGGACATTACACACTGAAGCTTTCTTT
>TRBD1|.|TRBJ2-7|TRBV19
CASGTGAGQYF
TGTGCCAGTGGTACAGGGGCTGGGCAGTACTTC
>TRBD1|.|TRBJ2-7|TRBV7-9
CASSLMGTGNYEQYF
TGTGCCAGCAGCTTGATGGGGACAGGTAACTACGAGCAGTACTTC
>.|medium-sized|TRBJ1-2|TRBV13
CASSPRGIEAYGYTF
TGTGCCAGCAGCCCCCGGGGGATCGAGGCCTATGGCTACACCTTC
>.|.|TRBJ1-2|TRBV5-1
CASSPGTGTWGYTF
TGCGCCAGCAGCCCTGGGACGGGGACTTGGGGCTACACCTTC
>TRBD2|.|TRBJ2-7|TRBV6-6
CASSIRTSGNEQYF
TGTGCCAGCAGTATCCGGACTAGCGGGAACGAGCAGTACTTC
>.|few|TRBJ1-5|TRBV6-1
CASSADRRNQPQHF
TGTGCCAGCAGTGCGGACAGACGCAATCAGCCCCAGCATTTT
>.|.|TRBJ2-2|TRBV11-2
CASSLDPLITGELFF
TGTGCCAGCAGCTTAGACCCTCTAATCACCGGGGAGCTGTTTTTT
>.|.|TRBJ1-1|TRBV15
CATSRDGRRGTEAFF
TGTGCCACCAGCAGAGATGGGAGGCGAGGCACTGAAGCTTTCTTT
>.|once|TRBJ2-7|TRBV28
CASWAEGASYEQYF
TGTGCCAGTTGGGCGGAGGGGGCCTCCTACGAGCAGTACTTC
>.|.|TRBJ1-1|TRBV15
CATSRDSDRSNTEAFF
TGTGCCACCAGCAGAGATTCGGACAGATCGAACACTGAAGCTTTCTTT
>TRBD1|.|TRBJ1-1|TRBV6-6
CASSYRQGAEAFF
TGTGCCAGCAGTTATCGACAGGGGGCCGAAGCTTTCTTT
>.|.|TRBJ2-1|TRBV29-1
CSATLPVEQFF
TGCAGCGCCACGCTTCCGGTTGAGCAGTTCTTC
>.|.|TRBJ2-7|TRBV5-1
CASSPQGGEQYF
TGCGCCAGCAGCCCTCAGGGGGGAGAGCAGTACTTC
>TRBD1|.|TRBJ2-7|TRBV10-3
CAISGGLGQGHEQYF
TGTGCCATCAGTGGGGGGCTGGGACAGGGCCACGAGCAGTACTTC
>TRBD1|.|TRBJ1-2|TRBV28
CASSHYRDRGRRYGYTF
TGTGCCAGCAGTCACTACCGGGACAGGGGGCGAAGGTACGGCTACACCTTC
>.|once|TRBJ2-1|TRBV7-9
CASSLGGPGQMSHEQFF
TGTGCCAGCAGCTTAGGGGGACCGGGTCAGATGTCTCATGAGCAGTTCTTC
>.|.|TRBJ2-5|TRBV7-2
CASSLVLGGAETQYF
TGTGCCAGCAGCTTGGTTTTAGGGGGAGCAGAGACCCAGTACTTC